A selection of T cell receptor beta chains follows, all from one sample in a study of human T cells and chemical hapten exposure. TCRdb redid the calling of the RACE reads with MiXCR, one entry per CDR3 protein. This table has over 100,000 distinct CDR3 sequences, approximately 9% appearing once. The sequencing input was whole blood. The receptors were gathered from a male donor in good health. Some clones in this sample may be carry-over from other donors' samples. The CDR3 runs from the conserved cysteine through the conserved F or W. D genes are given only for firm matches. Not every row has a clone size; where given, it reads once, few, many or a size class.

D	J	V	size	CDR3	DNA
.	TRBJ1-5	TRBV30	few	CAWGLTGSNQPQHF	TGTGCCTGGGGCCTGACAGGAAGCAATCAGCCCCAGCATTTT
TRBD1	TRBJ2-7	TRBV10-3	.	CAISRSDRDYEQYF	TGTGCCATCAGTCGTTCGGACAGGGACTACGAGCAGTACTTC
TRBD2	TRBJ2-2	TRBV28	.	CASSPLTSGGANTGELFF	TGTGCCAGCAGTCCCTTGACTAGCGGGGGCGCGAACACCGGGGAGCTGTTTTTT
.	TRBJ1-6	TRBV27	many	CASSLAGQYNSPLHF	TGTGCCAGCAGTTTGGCCGGACAGTATAATTCACCCCTCCACTTT
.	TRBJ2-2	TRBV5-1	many	CASATEAGTGELFF	TGCGCCAGCGCGACGGAGGCCGGCACCGGGGAGCTGTTTTTT
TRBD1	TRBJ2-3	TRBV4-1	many	CASSQDLRQGAFADTQYF	TGCGCCAGCAGCCAAGATCTTAGACAGGGGGCGTTCGCAGATACGCAGTATTTT
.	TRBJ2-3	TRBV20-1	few	CSDPVLSRTDTQYF	TGCAGTGATCCGGTCCTCTCTCGCACAGATACGCAGTATTTT
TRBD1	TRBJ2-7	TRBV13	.	CASSLGQGARSYEQYF	TGTGCCAGCAGCTTAGGGCAGGGGGCCCGTTCCTACGAGCAGTACTTC
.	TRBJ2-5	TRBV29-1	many	CSVVRDNQETQYF	TGCAGCGTTGTCCGGGACAACCAAGAGACCCAGTACTTC
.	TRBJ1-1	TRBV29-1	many	CSAEGGATEAFF	TGCAGCGCCGAGGGAGGGGCCACTGAAGCTTTCTTT
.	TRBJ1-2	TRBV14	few	CASSQEGMYGYTF	TGTGCCAGCAGCCAAGAAGGGATGTATGGCTACACCTTC
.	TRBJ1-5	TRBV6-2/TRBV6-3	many	CASSNLETLDQPQHF	TGTGCCAGCAGTAACTTGGAGACACTCGATCAGCCCCAGCATTTT
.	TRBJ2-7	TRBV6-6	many	CACREQGYEQYF	TGTGCCTGCAGGGAGCAGGGCTACGAGCAGTACTTC
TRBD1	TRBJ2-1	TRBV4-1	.	CASSQTGTDSYNEQFF	TGCGCCAGCAGCCAGACCGGGACAGACTCCTACAATGAGCAGTTCTTC
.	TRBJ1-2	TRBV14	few	CASSQRTDRGYTF	TGTGCCAGCAGCCAGAGGACAGATCGAGGCTACACCTTC
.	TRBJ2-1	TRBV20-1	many	CSARALMRAAASGEQFF	TGCAGTGCTAGGGCCCTGATGCGGGCGGCTGCCTCTGGTGAGCAGTTCTTC
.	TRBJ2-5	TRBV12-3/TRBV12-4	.	CASSETSRQETQYF	TGTGCCAGCAGTGAGACGTCCAGACAAGAGACCCAGTACTTC
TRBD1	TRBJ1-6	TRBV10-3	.	CAISPDRGASPLHF	TGTGCCATCAGTCCAGACAGGGGTGCTTCACCCCTCCACTTT
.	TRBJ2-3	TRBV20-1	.	CSADTDTQYF	TGCAGTGCTGACACAGATACGCAGTATTTT
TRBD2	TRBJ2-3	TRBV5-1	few	CASSTPPGLAGEEDTQYF	TGCGCCAGCAGCACCCCCCCGGGACTAGCGGGGGAAGAAGATACGCAGTATTTT
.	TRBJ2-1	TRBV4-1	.	CASSQDSGAPYNEQFF	TGCGCCAGCAGCCAAGATTCGGGAGCCCCTTACAATGAGCAGTTCTTC
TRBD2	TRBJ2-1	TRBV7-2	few	CASGWTSVSSYNEQFF	TGTGCCAGCGGATGGACTAGCGTAAGCTCCTACAATGAGCAGTTCTTC
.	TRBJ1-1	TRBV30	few	CAWSSLGAGGTEAFF	TGTGCCTGGAGTTCCCTCGGGGCCGGTGGGACTGAAGCTTTCTTT
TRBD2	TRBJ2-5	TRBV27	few	CASSQLAGVSVLETQYF	TGTGCCAGCAGCCAACTAGCGGGAGTTTCGGTGTTGGAGACCCAGTACTTC
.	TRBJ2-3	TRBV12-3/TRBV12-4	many	CASSRHTDTQYF	TGTGCCAGCAGCCGACATACAGATACGCAGTATTTT
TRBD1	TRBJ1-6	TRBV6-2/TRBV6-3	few	CASSYRGLYNSPLHF	TGTGCCAGCAGTTACAGGGGGCTCTACAATTCACCCCTCCACTTT
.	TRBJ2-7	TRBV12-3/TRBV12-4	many	CATERATLYYEQYF	TGTGCCACCGAGAGGGCTACATTATACTACGAGCAGTACTTC
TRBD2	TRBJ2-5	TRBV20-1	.	CSAPTSGRAETQYF	TGCAGTGCCCCGACTAGCGGGAGGGCCGAGACCCAGTACTTC
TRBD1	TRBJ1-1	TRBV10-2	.	CASMTGGIAEAFF	TGCGCCAGCATGACAGGGGGGATTGCTGAAGCTTTCTTT
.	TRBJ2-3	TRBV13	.	CASSGVPDTQYF	TGTGCCAGCAGCGGGGTACCCGATACGCAGTATTTT
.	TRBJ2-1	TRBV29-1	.	CSVEEVSSYNEQFF	TGCAGCGTTGAAGAGGTCAGCTCCTACAATGAGCAGTTCTTC
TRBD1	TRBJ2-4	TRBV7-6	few	CASSLGQGEDIQYF	TGTGCCAGCAGCCTGGGACAGGGGGAGGACATTCAGTACTTC
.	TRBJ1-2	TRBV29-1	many	CSVERSAGYTF	TGCAGCGTTGAAAGGTCAGCGGGCTACACCTTC
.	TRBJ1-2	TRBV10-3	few	CAIKGGTNYGYTF	TGTGCCATCAAGGGGGGCACTAACTATGGCTACACCTTC
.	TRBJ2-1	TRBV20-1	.	CSAHPWRLHDYNEQFF	TGCAGTGCCCATCCCTGGCGTTTACATGATTACAATGAGCAGTTCTTC
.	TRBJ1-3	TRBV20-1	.	CSARDLSQDGNTIYF	TGCAGTGCTAGAGATCTGAGTCAGGATGGAAACACCATATATTTT
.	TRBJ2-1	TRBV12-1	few	CASSFGESSYNEQFF	TGTGCCAGCAGCTTTGGGGAAAGCTCCTACAATGAGCAGTTCTTC
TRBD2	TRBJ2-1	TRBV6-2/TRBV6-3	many	CASRGTSNNEQFF	TGTGCCAGCAGGGGGACTAGCAACAATGAGCAGTTCTTC
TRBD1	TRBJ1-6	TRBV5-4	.	CASSPAGDRYNSPLHF	TGTGCCAGCAGCCCCGCCGGGGACAGATATAATTCACCCCTCCACTTT
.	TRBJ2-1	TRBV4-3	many	CASSQEGGRDNEQFF	TGCGCCAGCAGCCAAGAGGGGGGCCGAGACAATGAGCAGTTCTTC
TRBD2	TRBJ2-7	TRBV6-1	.	CASRGLALASYEQYF	TGTGCCAGCAGAGGACTAGCGCTGGCCTCCTACGAGCAGTACTTC
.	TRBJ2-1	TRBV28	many	CASSQPLLQFF	TGTGCCAGCAGTCAACCCCTACTTCAGTTCTTC
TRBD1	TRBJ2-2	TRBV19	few	CASRPTGSEGELFF	TGTGCCAGTAGGCCGACAGGGTCAGAAGGGGAGCTGTTTTTT
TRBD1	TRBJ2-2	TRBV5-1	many	CASSPIPMTGAGELFF	TGCGCCAGCAGCCCTATCCCGATGACAGGGGCCGGGGAGCTGTTTTTT
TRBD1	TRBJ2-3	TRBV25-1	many	CASSPDRDWSTDTQYF	TGTGCCAGCAGTCCAGACAGGGATTGGAGCACAGATACGCAGTATTTT
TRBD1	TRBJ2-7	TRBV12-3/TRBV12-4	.	CASSPGQGYGQYF	TGTGCCAGCAGCCCGGGACAGGGCTACGGGCAGTACTTC
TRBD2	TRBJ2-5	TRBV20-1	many	CSARRRRGGEETQYF	TGCAGTGCTAGGAGGCGGCGGGGGGGCGAAGAGACCCAGTACTTC